Shown below are 20 T cell receptor beta chains from a single sample sequenced in a study of cytotoxic CD8 clonotypes in ibrutinib-treated CLL. This table comes from immunoSEQ multiplex PCR, and its TCRdb copy is limited to in-frame clones, with some not included. The sample contains tens of thousands of clones, approximately 70% of which appear only once. The specimen was PBMCs, collected after 12 months of ibrutinib treatment. All receptors come from a human donor with chronic lymphocytic leukemia.

The chain employs TRBV5-1 and TRBJ2-7; no firm D call. Per the germline V gene, CDR1 is SGHRS and CDR2 is YFSETQ. Between the trimmed V and J ends, which lost 2 bases and 5 bases, there was a span of 8 bases. This CDR3 region has 12 residues. The CDR3 protein is CASSFDTDEQYF. The DNA for the CDR3 is TGCGCCAGCAGCTTCGATACGGACGAGCAGTACTTC.

In its sample, this clone was seen a few times. V usage is TRBV30 and J usage is TRBJ2-1; D remains ambiguous. This CDR3 is 14 amino acids long. The germline V gene has CDR1 GTSNPN and CDR2 SVGIG (reference sequence). The V end was cut by 7 bases, the J end by 0 bases, with 13 bases between. CDR3: CASTGQDSYNEQFF. The CDR3 DNA sequence: TGTGCCTCGACCGGGCAGGACTCCTACAATGAGCAGTTCTTC. The full variable domain, with the rest looked up from reference TRBV30 and TRBJ2-1, is SQTIHQWPATLVQPVGSPLSLECTVEGTSNPNLYWYRQAAGRGLQLLFYSVGIGQISSEVPQNLSASRPQDRQFILSSKKLLLSDSGFYLCASTGQDSYNEQFFGPGTRLTVL.

The CDR3 sequence is CASSLRRERGSPLHF. CDR3 nucleotides: TGTGCCAGCAGCTTGCGAAGGGAGAGGGGATCACCCCTCCACTTT. This chain uses TRBV5-4 with TRBJ1-6; the D gene is possibly TRBD1 (5 bases). This CDR3 comprises 15 residues. Trimming left V 1 base short and J 10 bases short, with 15 bases between. Germline CDR1 SGHNT, CDR2 YYREEE (reference sequence). The full variable domain, with the rest looked up from reference TRBV5-4 and TRBJ1-6, is ETGVTQSPTHLIKTRGQQVTLRCSSQSGHNTVSWYQQALGQGPQFIFQYYREEENGRGNFPPRFSGLQFPNYSSELNVNALELDDSALYLCASSLRRERGSPLHFGNGTRLTVT.

The chain is built from TRBV10-3 and TRBJ1-3; weak D call: TRBD1 (6 bases). The V gene's germline CDR1 is ENHRY and CDR2 SYGVKD. This CDR3 spans 13 amino acids. Trimming took 10 bases from V and 4 from J, leaving 14 bases between them. CDR3 amino acids: CATTGLVGNTIYF. In DNA form, the CDR3 reads TGTGCCACCACAGGGCTAGTAGGAAACACCATATATTTT.

The rearrangement uses TRBV2 and TRBJ1-3, with TRBD1 matching 7 bases. This CDR3 has 16 amino acids. Germline V gene lookup returns CDR1 SNHLY and CDR2 FYNNEI. The trim removed 7 bases at V and 0 bases at J, leaving 9 bases unmatched. The CDR3 DNA follows: TGTGCCAGCACCTTGAAGGGGGCCTACTCTGGAAACACCATATATTTT. It encodes CASTLKGAYSGNTIYF.

The chain couples TRBV7-8 to TRBJ2-3; TRBD2 might be the D (6 bases). The CDR3 has 18 residues. V was trimmed by 1 base and J by 2 bases, leaving 19 bases between them. The germline CDR1 and CDR2 sequences are SGHVS and FQNEAQ. CDR3 residues: CASSLVGSSGASTDTQYF. The CDR3 DNA reads TGTGCCAGCAGCTTAGTGGGGAGTAGCGGTGCCTCCACAGATACGCAGTATTTT.

The chain carries TRBV9 and TRBJ1-4, with D perhaps TRBD1 (5 bases). There are 16 residues in the CDR3. V lost 0 bases, J lost 5 bases, and 14 bases lay in between. CDR1 is SGDLS and CDR2 is YYNGEE in the germline V gene. DNA of the CDR3: TGTGCCAGCAGCGTAGAGGCCGGGACGTGGAATGAAAAACTGTTTTTT. The encoded protein is CASSVEAGTWNEKLFF.

J is TRBJ2-5 and V is TRBV28, with a tentative D call TRBD1 (6 bases). Germline values: CDR1 MDHEN, CDR2 SYDVKM. The CDR3 contains 12 residues. V lost 3 bases, J lost 5 bases, and 7 bases lay in between. CDR3 loop: CASSFRGETQYF. The CDR3 DNA follows: TGTGCCAGCAGTTTCAGGGGCGAGACCCAGTACTTC.

The rearrangement uses TRBV6-6 and TRBJ1-3; D is perhaps TRBD1 (5 bases). CDR1 and CDR2 from the germline V gene are MNHNY and SVGAGI (reference sequence). This CDR3 spans 15 amino acids. Trimming removed 5 bases from V and 3 bases from J, with 14 bases in between. The CDR3 DNA reads as TGTGCCAGCAGTACAGGCCACGGGGGTGGAAACACCATATATTTT. This gives the protein CASSTGHGGGNTIYF.

The chain couples TRBV29-1 to TRBJ2-1; TRBD1 is a possible D gene (5 bases). Deletions cut 5 bases from V and 6 bases from J, with 14 bases between. This CDR3 region has 13 residues. Germline V gives CDR1 SQVTM, CDR2 ANQGSEA. In DNA, the CDR3 is TGCAGCGTTTCGGACACCCAGCGCAATGAGCAGTTCTTC. It is translated as CSVSDTQRNEQFF.

The chain employs TRBV5-6 and TRBJ2-5; 7 positions match TRBD1. This CDR3 spans 14 amino acids. Losses at the gene ends were 3 bases for V and 3 bases for J; bases not matched to a gene: 5. CDR1 is SGHDT, CDR2 YYEEEE, per germline. The CDR3 bases are TGTGCCAGCAGCTGGGATGACAGGGAAGAGACCCAGTACTTC. Protein sequence: CASSWDDREETQYF.

J is TRBJ1-3 and V is TRBV4-3; D not certain. The ends were cut back, 3 bases at V and 8 bases at J, with 29 bases in the middle. Germline values: CDR1 LGHNA, CDR2 YSLEER. The CDR3 extends over 19 amino acids. Here the CDR3 reads CASSHHAAQPVAGLDTIYF. The CDR3 nucleotides are TGCGCCAGCAGCCACCATGCCGCCCAGCCCGTGGCAGGCCTTGACACCATATATTTT.

This clone was seen just once. V is TRBV15 and J is TRBJ2-5; maybe TRBD2 (7 bases). CDR1 LNHNV and CDR2 YYDKDF come from the germline V gene (reference sequence). The CDR3 has 14 residues. With 0 bases removed from V and 4 bases from J, the gap between germline ends came to 9 bases. CDR3 in DNA: TGTGCCACCAGCAGAGACCGGGGGGCAGAGACCCAGTACTTC. It encodes CATSRDRGAETQYF.

The rearrangement joins TRBV6-1 to TRBJ1-2; D is unclear. The germline gives CDR1 MNHNS, CDR2 SASEGT. The CDR3 is 12 amino acids. The V end was cut by 1 base, the J end by 7 bases, with 7 bases between. For the CDR3, the DNA is TGTGCCAGCAGTGAAGTGGGCCTTGGCTACACCTTC. Residues: CASSEVGLGYTF.

The rearrangement uses TRBV6-5 and TRBJ2-7, with 10 positions matching TRBD1. Per the germline V gene, CDR1 is MNHEY and CDR2 is SVGAGI. J lost 3 bases, V lost 2 bases, and 4 bases had no gene match. The CDR3 is 15 amino acids. CDR3 sequence: CASSYGTGDIYEQYF. As DNA, the CDR3 is TGTGCCAGCAGTTACGGGACAGGGGATATCTACGAGCAGTACTTC.

The V gene is TRBV27, the J gene TRBJ2-7; 7 bases fit TRBD1. Trimming took 6 bases from V and 3 from J; bases not matched to a gene: 8. CDR3 size: 14 residues. Germline CDR1 is MNHEY and CDR2 is SMNVEV (reference sequence). CDR3 loop: CASRVYRDSYEQYF. CDR3 DNA sequence: TGTGCCAGCAGGGTATACCGGGACAGCTACGAGCAGTACTTC.

The V call is TRBV30, the J call TRBJ2-7; 7 bases match TRBD1. The ends lost 1 base at V and 1 base at J; junction bases unmatched: 1. The CDR3 has 13 residues. The germline V gene has CDR1 GTSNPN and CDR2 SVGIG (reference sequence). The CDR3 reads CAWSGQGSYEQYF. The CDR3 region has the DNA TGTGCCTGGAGTGGACAGGGTTCCTACGAGCAGTACTTC. Looking up the rest from reference TRBV30 and TRBJ2-7 gives the full variable domain: SQTIHQWPATLVQPVGSPLSLECTVEGTSNPNLYWYRQAAGRGLQLLFYSVGIGQISSEVPQNLSASRPQDRQFILSSKKLLLSDSGFYLCAWSGQGSYEQYFGPGTRLTVT.

This chain joins TRBV5-1 and TRBJ2-5; 10 bases match TRBD2. The germline V gene has CDR1 SGHRS and CDR2 YFSETQ. The CDR3 length is 17 residues. V was pared by 4 bases and J by 4 bases, with 13 bases of the junction left unmatched. CDR3 sequence reads: CASSVTSGASTAETQYF. In DNA, the CDR3 is TGCGCCAGCAGCGTCACTAGCGGGGCCTCGACGGCAGAGACCCAGTACTTC.

The chain uses TRBV9 and TRBJ2-2, with D possibly TRBD1 on 5 matching bases. Germline assignment: CDR1 SGDLS and CDR2 YYNGEE. The CDR3 loop spans 15 amino acids. V lost 4 bases and J 1 base, leaving 11 bases between the germline ends. CDR3 sequence: CASSLRQQNTGELFF. The CDR3 DNA reads as TGTGCCAGCAGCCTAAGACAGCAGAACACCGGGGAGCTGTTTTTT.

This clone was recorded a few times. V usage is TRBV29-1 and J usage is TRBJ1-1, with TRBD1 as a possible D gene (6 bases). Germline V gene lookup returns CDR1 SQVTM and CDR2 ANQGSEA. This CDR3 has 14 amino acids. CDR3 sequence reads: CRADGGSGDTEAFF. Written as DNA, the CDR3 is TGCAGAGCAGACGGAGGGTCAGGGGATACTGAAGCTTTCTTT.